These T cell receptor beta chains were read from a single sample in a study of T cell responses to AZD1222 COVID-19 vaccine. The assay was immunoSEQ multiplex PCR, and TCRdb's table has in-frame clones only and misses some. The sample contains over 150,000 clones, roughly 93% of which appear only once. Material: peripheral blood, obtained 28 days after the second dose of the MenACWY control vaccine. The receptors shown here come from an adult who received the MenACWY meningococcal vaccine as a control. Both conserved end residues are part of each CDR3. The D gene is left open where the match is weak. Size is omitted from some rows. Given values are once, few, many or a class for expanded clones.

TGTGCCAGCTCGCGACAGGGGCCCTACGAGCAGTACTTC,CASSRQGPYEQYF,13,TRBV18,TRBJ2-7,once,TRBD1
TGTGCCTGGAGTACAGGACTAGCCAGATCCTACGAGCAGTACTTC,CAWSTGLARSYEQYF,15,TRBV30,TRBJ2-7,.,TRBD2
TGTGCCAGCAGCAGGGGGGCAGGGTCCTACAATGAGCAGTTCTTC,CASSRGAGSYNEQFF,15,TRBV5-4,TRBJ2-1,.,.
TGTGCCAGCAGCCAATTCCTAGGGGGCACTGAAGCTTTCTTT,CASSQFLGGTEAFF,14,TRBV4-2,TRBJ1-1,.,.
TGTGCCAGCAGCTTCGGAACGACAGGGGGAGAGACCCAGTACTTC,CASSFGTTGGETQYF,15,TRBV5-4,TRBJ2-5,.,TRBD1
TGTGCCATCAGTGAGTCTGGCAGGGGGGAAGCTTTCTTT,CAISESGRGEAFF,13,TRBV10-3,TRBJ1-1,few,TRBD1
TGTGCCAGCAGCTCCCGACTAGATAGAAAAGAGACCCAGTACTTC,CASSSRLDRKETQYF,15,TRBV5-4,TRBJ2-5,.,.
TGTGCCAGCAGCTCAACAGGGGTGAGGGAAGCTTTCTTT,CASSSTGVREAFF,13,TRBV11-3,TRBJ1-1,.,TRBD1
TGTGCCAGCAGGACAGGGATTAGCAATCAGCCCCAGCATTTT,CASRTGISNQPQHF,14,TRBV5-5,TRBJ1-5,.,TRBD1
TGTGCCAGCAGTTACTCTCGGACTAGCGGTACCACAGATACGCAGTATTTT,CASSYSRTSGTTDTQYF,17,TRBV6-2/TRBV6-3,TRBJ2-3,.,TRBD2
TGTGCCAGCGGGAGAGCTGGAAACACCATATATTTT,CASGRAGNTIYF,12,TRBV19,TRBJ1-3,.,.
TGTGCCAGCAGTTTGGCAGGGGGTAGAAAACTGTTTTTT,CASSLAGGRKLFF,13,TRBV27,TRBJ1-4,.,TRBD1
TGTGCCAGCAGTGGGCAGGGGAATTCACCCCTCCACTTT,CASSGQGNSPLHF,13,TRBV25-1,TRBJ1-6,.,.
TGTGCCAGTAGTACCCCGACAGGTAACCGGTATGGCTACACCTTC,CASSTPTGNRYGYTF,15,TRBV19,TRBJ1-2,.,.
TGTGCCAGCAGTCCCCCCCCACCGGGGGTGGTGGATTCACCCCTCCACTTT,CASSPPPPGVVDSPLHF,17,TRBV28,TRBJ1-6,.,.
TGTGCCTGGAGCGAAGGATACCTTAGGGAAAAACTGTTTTTT,CAWSEGYLREKLFF,14,TRBV30,TRBJ1-4,.,.
TGTGCCAGCAGCTTGGCCAAGTTTGCAGACTATGGCTACACCTTC,CASSLAKFADYGYTF,15,TRBV5-5,TRBJ1-2,.,.
TGTGCCAGCAGCTCGCCGTACCGGGCCAGTTACGAGCAGTACTTC,CASSSPYRASYEQYF,15,TRBV11-2,TRBJ2-7,few,.
TGCAGCGTCCGGGCCGTAGCTAACTATGGCTACACCTTC,CSVRAVANYGYTF,13,TRBV29-1,TRBJ1-2,once,.
TGTGCCAGCAGTTGGGGACAGAGCTCCTACAATGAGCAGTTCTTC,CASSWGQSSYNEQFF,15,TRBV6-2/TRBV6-3,TRBJ2-1,.,TRBD1
TGCGCCAGCAGCCAAGATCGATCCGGTCTAACAAACTATGGCTACACCTTC,CASSQDRSGLTNYGYTF,17,TRBV4-1,TRBJ1-2,.,.
TGTGCCAGCAGAGCCGAGGGACAGCTCTATGGCTACACCTTC,CASRAEGQLYGYTF,14,TRBV6-4,TRBJ1-2,.,TRBD1
TGTGCCAGCAGCCCAGGGTTAGGCTACACCTTC,CASSPGLGYTF,11,TRBV7-2,TRBJ1-2,few,.
TGTGCCAGCAGCCAAGAAAACCTTATAGGAAACACCATATATTTT,CASSQENLIGNTIYF,15,TRBV3-1/TRBV3-2,TRBJ1-3,.,.
TGTGCCAGCAGCCCAGACTCGAACACCGGGGAGCTGTTTTTT,CASSPDSNTGELFF,14,TRBV11-3,TRBJ2-2,.,.
TGTGCCAGCAGCTTAGGGGAACTAGCGGGGTTTGATGAGCAGTTCTTC,CASSLGELAGFDEQFF,16,TRBV11-1,TRBJ2-1,.,TRBD2
TGTGCCAGCTCACCCGGGGCAGATGATCAATCAAAGCATTTT,CASSPGADDQSKHF,14,TRBV18,TRBJ1-5,.,.
TGCGCCAGCAGCCAAGATCCGGGACTAGCGGCGAACGAGCAGTACTTC,CASSQDPGLAANEQYF,16,TRBV4-3,TRBJ2-7,.,TRBD2
TGTGCCAGCAGCTTAGCAGGACTCCCCCAAGGGACTGAAGCTTTCTTT,CASSLAGLPQGTEAFF,16,TRBV5-8,TRBJ1-1,.,.
TGCGCCAGCAGCCAACCACCCGACAGGGGAGAAAATGAAAAACTGTTTTTT,CASSQPPDRGENEKLFF,17,TRBV4-3,TRBJ1-4,.,TRBD1
TGTGCCAGCAGTGACGACCGAGGCTCCTACAATGAGCAGTTCTTC,CASSDDRGSYNEQFF,15,TRBV6-1,TRBJ2-1,once,.
TGTGCCAGCAGTTTAAGGGGATACACCGGGGAGCTGTTTTTT,CASSLRGYTGELFF,14,TRBV27,TRBJ2-2,.,.
TGTGCCAGCAGCTTGAACAGGGGACTAGCGGGGGGGCGTGAGCAGTTCTTC,CASSLNRGLAGGREQFF,17,TRBV5-4,TRBJ2-1,.,TRBD2
TGTGCCAGCATTTTTCAGGACCTTAATTCACCCCTCCACTTT,CASIFQDLNSPLHF,14,TRBV2,TRBJ1-6,.,.
TGTGCCTGGAGTGACCCGGGAGGGAACACCGGGGAGCTGTTTTTT,CAWSDPGGNTGELFF,15,TRBV30,TRBJ2-2,.,TRBD2
TGTGCCAGCAGTGGGGACAGGGCGCCCAATCAGCCCCAGCATTTT,CASSGDRAPNQPQHF,15,TRBV6-2/TRBV6-3,TRBJ1-5,.,TRBD1
TGTGCCAGCCGGGGGCCCAATCAGCCCCAGCATTTT,CASRGPNQPQHF,12,TRBV28,TRBJ1-5,.,.
TGTGCCAGCAGCATAGACAGCTCTGGGGCCAACGTCCTGACTTTC,CASSIDSSGANVLTF,15,TRBV11-3,TRBJ2-6,.,.
TGTGCCAGTAGTACGGGACTCCTGCGGCACGATACGCAGTATTTT,CASSTGLLRHDTQYF,15,TRBV19,TRBJ2-3,once,.
TGTGCCAGCAGCTTGGTTTTGGATAACTATGGCTACACCTTC,CASSLVLDNYGYTF,14,TRBV5-6,TRBJ1-2,.,.
TGCAGCGTCAGGGGGAGGGGGCCAACTAATGAAAAACTGTTTTTT,CSVRGRGPTNEKLFF,15,TRBV29-1,TRBJ1-4,.,TRBD1